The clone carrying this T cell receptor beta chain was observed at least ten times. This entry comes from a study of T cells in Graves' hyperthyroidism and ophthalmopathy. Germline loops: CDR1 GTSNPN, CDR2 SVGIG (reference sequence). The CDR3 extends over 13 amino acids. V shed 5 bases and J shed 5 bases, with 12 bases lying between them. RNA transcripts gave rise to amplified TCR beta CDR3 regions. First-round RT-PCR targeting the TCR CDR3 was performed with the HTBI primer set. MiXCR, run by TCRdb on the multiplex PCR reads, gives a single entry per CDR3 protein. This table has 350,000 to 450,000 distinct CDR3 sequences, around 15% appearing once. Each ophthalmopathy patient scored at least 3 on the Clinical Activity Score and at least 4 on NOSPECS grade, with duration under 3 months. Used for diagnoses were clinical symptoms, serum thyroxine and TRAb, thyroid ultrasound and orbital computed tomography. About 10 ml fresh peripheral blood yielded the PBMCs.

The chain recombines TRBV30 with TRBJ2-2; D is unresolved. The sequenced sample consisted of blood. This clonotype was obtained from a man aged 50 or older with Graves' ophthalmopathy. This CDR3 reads CAWSLLGTGELFF. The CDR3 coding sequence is TGTGCCTGGTCCCTCTTAGGGACCGGGGAGCTGTTTTTT.